This is a list of T cell receptor beta chains from one sample in a study of CD8+ T cells in alopecia areata. TCRdb keeps only in-frame clones here, not all; method: immunoSEQ multiplex PCR. This sample carries roughly 200,000 clones, roughly 50% of them seen once, and the ten largest clones take roughly a tenth. This specimen was CD8+ T cells sorted from blood, taken at week 24, from a patient treated with tofacitinib. These receptors originate from a human donor with alopecia areata. The CDR3 runs from the conserved cysteine through the conserved F or W. The order of the fields is J gene, D gene, clone size, V gene, CDR3 DNA, CDR3 protein. D genes are given only for firm matches. Some rows have no size entry. The others give once, few or many, or a class for an expanded clone.

TRBJ2-3	.	.	TRBV19	TGTGCCAGTAGTATAGTTCCGGCAAGCACAGATACGCAGTATTTT	CASSIVPASTDTQYF
TRBJ2-5	.	.	TRBV4-3	TGCGCCAGCAGCCAAGAGCCGAGCGAGCGCGAGACCCAGTACTTC	CASSQEPSERETQYF
TRBJ2-2	.	few	TRBV6-5	TGTGCCAGCAGTTCCGCGGAGCGGGTTAACACCGGGGAGCTGTTTTTT	CASSSAERVNTGELFF
TRBJ1-2	TRBD1	.	TRBV5-1	TGCGCCAGCAGCTGGTTGGGACAGGCCCCGGGCTATGGCTACACCTTC	CASSWLGQAPGYGYTF
TRBJ1-1	.	.	TRBV27	TGTGCCAGCAGTTTACGGGGGCTGAACACTGAAGCTTTCTTT	CASSLRGLNTEAFF
TRBJ2-6	.	few	TRBV11-3	TGTGCCAGCAGCTTAGGGGTCGCGGGGTCCGGGGCCAACGTCCTGACTTTC	CASSLGVAGSGANVLTF
TRBJ2-6	.	.	TRBV9	TGTGCCAGCAGCGTAGCAAGAGGGGAGTCCTCTGGGGCCAACGTCCTGACTTTC	CASSVARGESSGANVLTF
TRBJ1-1	TRBD1	once	TRBV7-2	TGTGCCAGCAGCTTAGACTTCCGGGGACAGGGGTCTGAAGCTTTCTTT	CASSLDFRGQGSEAFF
TRBJ2-7	.	.	TRBV4-3	TGCGCCAGCAGCCAAGGGCGGTCCTACGAGCAGTACTTC	CASSQGRSYEQYF
TRBJ2-2	.	few	TRBV11-2	TGTGCCAGCAGCTTAGGAACAGGCAGGGAGCTGTTTTTT	CASSLGTGRELFF
TRBJ1-1	.	.	TRBV23-1	TGCGCCAGCAGTCTTATAATTTTCATAAACACTGAAGCTTTCTTT	CASSLIIFINTEAFF
TRBJ1-1	TRBD1	few	TRBV6-5	TGTGCCAGCAGTTTAGACAGGGGCGTTAACACTGAAGCTTTCTTT	CASSLDRGVNTEAFF
TRBJ2-5	.	.	TRBV4-3	TGCGCCAGCAGCCAAGATCGCGGGGAGACCCAGTACTTC	CASSQDRGETQYF
TRBJ2-7	.	.	TRBV29-1	TGCAGCGTTGCGAGGCCAGAGGGGGCCTACGAGCAGTACTTC	CSVARPEGAYEQYF
TRBJ2-1	TRBD1	.	TRBV6-5	TGTGCCAGCCGCCTGGGACAGCAAACCTCGAATGAGCAGTTCTTC	CASRLGQQTSNEQFF
TRBJ1-2	.	.	TRBV29-1	TGCAGCGTTGAGCAGGGTGCTAACTATGGCTACACCTTC	CSVEQGANYGYTF
TRBJ1-5	.	few	TRBV27	TGTGCCAGCAGTACCCGACGGAGCAATCAGCCCCAGCATTTT	CASSTRRSNQPQHF
TRBJ2-3	.	.	TRBV7-9	TGTGCCAGCAGCTTATCGGGGGGCACAGATACGCAGTATTTT	CASSLSGGTDTQYF
TRBJ1-1	TRBD1	.	TRBV30	TGTGCCTGGCAAACTCCCGGGACAGGGGTTTTCACTGAAGCTTTCTTT	CAWQTPGTGVFTEAFF
TRBJ1-1	.	.	TRBV14	TGTGCCAGCAGCCAAGATTTGGGTGAAGCTTTCTTT	CASSQDLGEAFF
TRBJ1-2	TRBD1	few	TRBV30	TGTGCCTGGACGTTGACAGGGGGCGAGGGCTACACCTTC	CAWTLTGGEGYTF
TRBJ2-7	TRBD1	few	TRBV23-1	TGCGCCAGCAGTCAAAACAACCGGGACAGTGCCTCCTACGAGCAGTACTTC	CASSQNNRDSASYEQYF
TRBJ1-1	.	.	TRBV30	TGTGCCTGGAGTGTAATCAGCTCCACTGAAGCTTTCTTT	CAWSVISSTEAFF
TRBJ1-6	TRBD1	.	TRBV5-6	TGTGCCAGCAGCTTGGCCAGGTCAGGGGGCCTGTTATCACCCCTCCACTTT	CASSLARSGGLLSPLHF